This T cell receptor (beta chain) was captured by sequencing in a study of blood T cells in healthy people across ages (dated by TCRdb to between 2014 and 2017). Study-level background: Template switching captured roughly one uniquely barcoded TCR beta cDNA molecule per two T cells in model experiments. Donors of different ages were randomly distributed across sequencing lanes to avoid experimental bias. To track age-related changes in TCR beta repertoire diversity, the study relied on deep sequencing normalized with unique cDNA molecular identifiers. Using the same blood draw, the study looked at two additional independent replicas of 1 million unique cDNA reads for two donors, one aged 18 to 30 and the other aged 80 or older. Donors were grouped into four age groups: young (average 16 years), middle-aged (39), aged (over 55) and long-lived (approximately 78).

Study-level results and caveats: Bulk unsorted PBMC profiling prevented conclusive comparison of naive and antigen-experienced compartments. Compared with the aged group, the long-lived group had more naive CD4+ T cells, fewer expanded clones and increased TCR diversity, a pattern suggesting age selection. Total diversity estimates from one million sequenced T cells were considered lower bounds and underestimates. Because the CMV infection status of the donors was unknown, age-related changes in expanded clonotypes may potentially have been confounded. Observed TCR beta diversity per million T cells fell roughly linearly with age, and a significant reduction was already apparent by age roughly 40. A strong correlation was found between observed TCR beta diversity and the percentage of naive T cells measured by flow cytometry.

The CDR3 spans 13 residues, from the cysteine through the phenylalanine. CDR3 DNA is the only sequence kept; it has 39 bases, read in frame from the first base. A distance of 14 bases separates the germline ends of V and J, which lose 5 bases and 10 bases respectively. This clonotype was seen more than once but under ten times. The target of this receptor is not known. Base-call qualities are not available, and no considerably larger clone is one nucleotide away. The donors were around 39 Caucasian individuals from Russia, aged roughly 6 to 90 years, who were systemically healthy. Each donor gave roughly 9.5 milliliters of peripheral blood, collected into EDTA-treated Vacutainer tubes. Ficoll-Paque density-gradient centrifugation was used to isolate PBMCs, with at least 6.5 million per sample. Total RNA, at least 6 micrograms per sample, was extracted from PBMCs with Trizol reagent. For every donor, an aliquot of PBMCs went through flow cytometry to measure the percentages of naive CD45RAhigh/CD27high T cells.

Library preparation employed 5' RACE. TCRdb records Illumina HiSeq 2500 as the sequencer. A second roughly 6 to 12 cycle PCR used a sample-barcoded 5' primer and a J-beta primer mix. A template-switch 5' adaptor carrying 12 random nucleotides introduced a unique molecular identifier onto each TCR beta cDNA molecule. Each sample yielded at least 2.5 million CDR3-containing paired-end reads. First-strand cDNA synthesis was performed from all RNA using the Mint cDNA synthesis kit, with priming by a TRBC-specific oligonucleotide. Following uracil-DNA glycosylase treatment, all cDNA underwent a first 18-cycle PCR with the universal primers M1SS and BC2_uni_R. The authors' analysis ran thus. Each sample was normalized by randomly selecting 1 million high-quality reads, each carrying a distinct molecular identifier. Instead of being binned into consensus sequences, reads that shared molecular identifiers were thrown out. MiTCR, set to a Q25 quality threshold and the strictest error-elimination algorithm, was used for CDR3 identification, clonotype clustering and error correction. A nonparametric unseen species model with Euler transformation was used to estimate lower-bound total TCR beta diversity. TCRdb reran the public reads through fastp at Q25 and MiXCR, keeping productive beta chains. Merged by CDR3 protein, the rows form single entries marked with the most common genes and DNA. The V and J calls follow TCRdb's processing rather than the paper's. The table for this sample lists 700,000 to 1,000,000 distinct CDR3 sequences; more than 40% of them were counted only once. Roughly 19% of the sample lies in the top ten.

This receptor chain uses TRBV12-3 or TRBV12-4 and TRBJ1-4; D gene: possibly TRBD1, on 6 matching bases. This receptor was taken from a man aged 60 to 69 in good health. Sequenced sample: blood. At the DNA level, the sequence is TGTGCCAGCAGTACCGGGACACCCGGAAAACTGTTTTTT. It translates as CASSTGTPGKLFF.